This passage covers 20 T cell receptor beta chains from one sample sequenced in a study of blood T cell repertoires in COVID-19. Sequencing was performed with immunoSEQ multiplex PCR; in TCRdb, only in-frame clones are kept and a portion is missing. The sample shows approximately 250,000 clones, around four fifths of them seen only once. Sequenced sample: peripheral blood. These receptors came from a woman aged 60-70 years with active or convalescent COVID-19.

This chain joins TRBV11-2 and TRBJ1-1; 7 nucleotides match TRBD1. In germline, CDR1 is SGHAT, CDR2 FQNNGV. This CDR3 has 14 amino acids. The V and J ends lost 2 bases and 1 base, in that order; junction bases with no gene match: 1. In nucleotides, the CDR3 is TGTGCCAGCAGCTTACAGGGGGGGAACACTGAAGCTTTCTTT. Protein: CASSLQGGNTEAFF.

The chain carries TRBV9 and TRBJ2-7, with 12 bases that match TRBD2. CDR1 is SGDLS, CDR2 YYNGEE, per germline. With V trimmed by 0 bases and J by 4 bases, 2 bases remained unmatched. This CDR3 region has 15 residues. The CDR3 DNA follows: TGTGCCAGCAGCGTAGCTAGCGGGAGGGCTTACGAGCAGTACTTC. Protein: CASSVASGRAYEQYF.

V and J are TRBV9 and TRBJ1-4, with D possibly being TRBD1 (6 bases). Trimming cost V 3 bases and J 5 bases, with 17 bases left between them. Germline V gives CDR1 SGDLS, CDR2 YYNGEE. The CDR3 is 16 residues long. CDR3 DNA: TGTGCCAGCAGCGAGGGACCGTCCACAGGGAATGAAAAACTGTTTTTT. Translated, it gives CASSEGPSTGNEKLFF.

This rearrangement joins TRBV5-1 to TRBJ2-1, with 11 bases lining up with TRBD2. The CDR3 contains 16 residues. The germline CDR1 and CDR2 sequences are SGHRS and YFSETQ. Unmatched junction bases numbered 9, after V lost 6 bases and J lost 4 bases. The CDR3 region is CASTPWGTSGYNEQFF. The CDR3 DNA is TGCGCCAGCACCCCCTGGGGGACTAGCGGTTACAATGAGCAGTTCTTC. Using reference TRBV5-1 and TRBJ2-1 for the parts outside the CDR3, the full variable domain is KAGVTQTPRYLIKTRGQQVTLSCSPISGHRSVSWYQQTPGQGLQFLFEYFSETQRNKGNFPGRFSGRQFSNSRSEMNVSTLELGDSALYLCASTPWGTSGYNEQFFGPGTRLTVL.

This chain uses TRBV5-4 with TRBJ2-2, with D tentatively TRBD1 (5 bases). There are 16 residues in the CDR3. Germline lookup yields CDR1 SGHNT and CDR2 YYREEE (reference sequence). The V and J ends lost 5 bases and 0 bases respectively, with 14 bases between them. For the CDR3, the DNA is TGTGCCAGCAGTACGAACAGGCTCGCGAACACCGGGGAGCTGTTTTTT. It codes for CASSTNRLANTGELFF.

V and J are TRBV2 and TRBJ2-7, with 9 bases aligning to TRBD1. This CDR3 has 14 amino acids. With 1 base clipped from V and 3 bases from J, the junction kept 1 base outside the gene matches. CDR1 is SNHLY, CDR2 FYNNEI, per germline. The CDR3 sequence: CASSEGTGVYEQYF. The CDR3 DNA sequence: TGTGCCAGCAGTGAAGGGACAGGGGTCTACGAGCAGTACTTC.

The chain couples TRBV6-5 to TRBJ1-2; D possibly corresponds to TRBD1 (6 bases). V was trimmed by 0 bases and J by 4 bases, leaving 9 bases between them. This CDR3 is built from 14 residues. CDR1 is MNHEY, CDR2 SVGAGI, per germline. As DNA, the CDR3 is TGTGCCAGCAGTTACTCGACAGGCCTCTATGGCTACACCTTC. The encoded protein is CASSYSTGLYGYTF.

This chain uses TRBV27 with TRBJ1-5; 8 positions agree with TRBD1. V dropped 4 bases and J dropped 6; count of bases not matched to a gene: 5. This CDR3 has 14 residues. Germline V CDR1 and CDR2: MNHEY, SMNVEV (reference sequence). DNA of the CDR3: TGTGCCAGCAGTTGGCAGGGGGCAGGTCAGCCCCAGCATTTT. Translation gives CASSWQGAGQPQHF.

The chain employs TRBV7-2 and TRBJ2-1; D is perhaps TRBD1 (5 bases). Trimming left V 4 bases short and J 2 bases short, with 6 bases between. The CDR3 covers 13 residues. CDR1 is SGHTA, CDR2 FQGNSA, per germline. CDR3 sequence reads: CASSSDTYNEQFF. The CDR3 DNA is TGTGCCAGCAGCTCGGACACCTACAATGAGCAGTTCTTC.

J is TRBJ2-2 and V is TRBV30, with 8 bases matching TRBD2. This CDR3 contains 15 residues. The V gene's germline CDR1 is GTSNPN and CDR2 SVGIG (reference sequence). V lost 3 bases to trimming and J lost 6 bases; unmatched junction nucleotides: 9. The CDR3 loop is CAWRKREIRAGELFF. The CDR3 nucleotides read TGTGCCTGGAGAAAGCGGGAGATCCGCGCCGGGGAGCTGTTTTTT.

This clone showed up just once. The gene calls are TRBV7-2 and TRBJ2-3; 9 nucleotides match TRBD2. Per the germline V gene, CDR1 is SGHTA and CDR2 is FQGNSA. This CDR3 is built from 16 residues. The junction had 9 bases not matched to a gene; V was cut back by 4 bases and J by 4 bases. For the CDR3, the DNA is TGTGCCAGCAGCTGGGGCGGCGGGGGGGCCGCAGATACGCAGTATTTT. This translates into CASSWGGGGAADTQYF. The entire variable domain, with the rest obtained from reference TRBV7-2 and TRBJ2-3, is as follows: GAGVSQSPSNKVTEKGKDVELRCDPISGHTALYWYRQSLGQGLEFLIYFQGNSAPDKSGLPSDRFSAERTGGSVSTLTIQRTQQEDSAVYLCASSWGGGGAADTQYFGPGTRLTVL.

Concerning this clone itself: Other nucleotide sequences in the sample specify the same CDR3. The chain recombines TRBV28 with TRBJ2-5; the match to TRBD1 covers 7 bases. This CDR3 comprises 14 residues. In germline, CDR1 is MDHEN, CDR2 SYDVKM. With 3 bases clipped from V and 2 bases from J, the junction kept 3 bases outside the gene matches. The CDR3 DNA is TGTGCCAGCAGTTTCCGGACAGGACAAGAGACCCAGTACTTC. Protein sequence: CASSFRTGQETQYF. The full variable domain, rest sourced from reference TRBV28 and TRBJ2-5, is DVKVTQSSRYLVKRTGEKVFLECVQDMDHENMFWYRQDPGLGLRLIYFSYDVKMKEKGDIPEGYSVSREKKERFSLILESASTNQTSMYLCASSFRTGQETQYFGPGTRLLVL.

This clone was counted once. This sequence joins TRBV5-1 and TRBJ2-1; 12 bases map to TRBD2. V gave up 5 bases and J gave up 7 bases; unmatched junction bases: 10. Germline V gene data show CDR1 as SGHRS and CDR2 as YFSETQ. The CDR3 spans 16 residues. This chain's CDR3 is CASSQSTSGRGNEQFF. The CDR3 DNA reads TGCGCCAGCAGTCAATCGACTAGCGGGAGAGGGAATGAGCAGTTCTTC.

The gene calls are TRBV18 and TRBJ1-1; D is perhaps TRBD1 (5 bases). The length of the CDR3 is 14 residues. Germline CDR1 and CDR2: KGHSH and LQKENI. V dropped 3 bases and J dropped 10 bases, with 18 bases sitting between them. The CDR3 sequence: CASSPSGGGSGAFF. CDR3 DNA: TGTGCCAGCTCACCCTCTGGCGGGGGGAGTGGAGCTTTCTTT.

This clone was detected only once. The CDR3 here is CASSNTGPNTGELFF. DNA for the CDR3: TGTGCCAGCAGCAATACAGGACCGAACACCGGGGAGCTGTTTTTT. The chain has TRBV14 and TRBJ2-2; tentatively, D is TRBD1 (5 bases). Trimming left V 5 bases short and J 0 bases short, with 10 bases between. The CDR3 totals 15 residues. CDR1 is SGHDN, CDR2 FVKESK, per germline.

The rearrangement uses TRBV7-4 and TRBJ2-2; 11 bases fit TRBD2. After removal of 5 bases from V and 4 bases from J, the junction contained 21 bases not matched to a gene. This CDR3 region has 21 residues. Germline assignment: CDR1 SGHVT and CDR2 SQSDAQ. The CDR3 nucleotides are TGTGCCAGCAGCCTCCGACTAGCGGGGACATATATACTGGGGAGCACCGGGGAGCTGTTTTTT. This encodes CASSLRLAGTYILGSTGELFF. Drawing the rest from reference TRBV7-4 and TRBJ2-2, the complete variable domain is GAGVSQSPRYKVAKRGRDVALRCDSISGHVTLYWYRQTLGQGSEVLTYSQSDAQRDKSGRPSGRFSAERPERSVSTLKIQRTEQGDSAVYLCASSLRLAGTYILGSTGELFFGEGSRLTVL.

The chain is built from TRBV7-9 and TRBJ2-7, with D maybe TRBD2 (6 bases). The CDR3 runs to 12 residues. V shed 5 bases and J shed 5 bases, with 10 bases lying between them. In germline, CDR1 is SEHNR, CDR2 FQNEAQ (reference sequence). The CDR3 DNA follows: TGTGCCAGCAGCCGGAGGGGTGACGAGCAGTACGTC. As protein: CASSRRGDEQYV.

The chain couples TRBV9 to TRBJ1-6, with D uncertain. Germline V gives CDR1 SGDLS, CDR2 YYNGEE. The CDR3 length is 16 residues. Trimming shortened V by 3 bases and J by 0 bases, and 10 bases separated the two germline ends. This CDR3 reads CASSESGSSYNSPLHF. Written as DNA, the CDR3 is TGTGCCAGCAGCGAAAGTGGGAGCTCCTATAATTCACCCCTCCACTTT.

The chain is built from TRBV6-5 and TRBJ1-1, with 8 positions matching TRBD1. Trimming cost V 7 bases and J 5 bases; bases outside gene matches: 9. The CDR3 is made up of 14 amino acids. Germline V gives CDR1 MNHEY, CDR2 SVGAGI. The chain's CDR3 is CASTTDRGGTEAFF. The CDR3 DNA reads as TGTGCCAGCACCACTGACAGGGGAGGTACTGAAGCTTTCTTT.

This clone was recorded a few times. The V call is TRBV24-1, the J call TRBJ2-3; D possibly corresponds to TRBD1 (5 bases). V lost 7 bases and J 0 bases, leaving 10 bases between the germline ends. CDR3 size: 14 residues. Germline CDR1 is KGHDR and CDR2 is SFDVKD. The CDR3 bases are TGTGCCACCAGGACAGCTACTAGCACAGATACGCAGTATTTT. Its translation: CATRTATSTDTQYF.